These T cell receptor beta chains were read from a single sample in a study of spatial heterogeneity in lung cancer. TCRdb recomputed calls from the 5' RACE reads with MiXCR, one row per CDR3 protein. The table records several thousand distinct CDR3 sequences, approximately 12% of them present only once. The specimen was lung tumor tissue, collected at surgery. The receptors were gathered from a female donor with early-stage non-small cell lung cancer. Both conserved end residues are part of each CDR3. The D gene is left open where the match is weak. Rows give clone size only sometimes, using once, few, many, or a class for an expanded clone.

>TRBV7-8|TRBJ2-5|NA|NA
TGTGCCAGCAGCTTTAGAGAGACCCAGTACTTC
CASSFRETQYF
>TRBV14|TRBJ2-1|NA|NA
TGTGCCAGCAGCCAAGGACTAGGCGTGCAGTTCTTC
CASSQGLGVQFF
>TRBV7-2|TRBJ2-5|TRBD1|large
TGTGCCAGCAGCTTAGCGGCCGGGACAGGGATAGAGACCCAGTACTTC
CASSLAAGTGIETQYF
>TRBV5-1|TRBJ2-7|NA|NA
TGCGCCAGCAGCTTGGCAGGATTAACCTACGAGCAGTACTTC
CASSLAGLTYEQYF
>TRBV2|TRBJ2-7|NA|medium-sized
TGTGCCAGCAGCACCGGCAGGCCGGAGCAGTACTTC
CASSTGRPEQYF
>TRBV6-6|TRBJ2-7|NA|few
TGTGCCAGCAGATACCCGGTAGGGCCGGACTCCTACGAGCAGTACTTC
CASRYPVGPDSYEQYF
>TRBV2|TRBJ1-4|NA|medium-sized
TGTGCCAGCAGTCGAGGGAACACGCAAGAAAAACTGTTTTTT
CASSRGNTQEKLFF
>TRBV5-1|TRBJ1-4|NA|NA
TGCGCCAGCAGCTTGGCCAGCGGTGATGAAAAACTGTTTTTT
CASSLASGDEKLFF
>TRBV25-1|TRBJ2-7|NA|many
TGTGCCAGCAGTGAGTCAGGGTGGCCCTACGAGCAGTACTTC
CASSESGWPYEQYF
>TRBV7-2|TRBJ1-1|NA|once
TGTGCCAGCAGCTTAGTTGTCAGGAACACTGAAGCTTTCTTT
CASSLVVRNTEAFF
>TRBV9|TRBJ2-7|NA|NA
TGTGCCAGCAGCGCACTAGGGGGAGACGAGCAGTACTTC
CASSALGGDEQYF
>TRBV12-3/TRBV12-4|TRBJ1-5|NA|medium-sized
TGTGCCAGCAGTTTCAGAAATCAGCCCCAGCATTTT
CASSFRNQPQHF
>TRBV20-1|TRBJ2-7|NA|many
TGCAGTGCTAGAGCCCAGGCCTACGAGCAGTACTTC
CSARAQAYEQYF
>TRBV6-5|TRBJ1-1|TRBD1|medium-sized
TGTGCCAGCAGTACCATCGGACAGGGGGCCTATGAAGCTTTCTTT
CASSTIGQGAYEAFF
>TRBV29-1|TRBJ2-2|TRBD1|NA
TGCAGCGCCGAGACAGGGGAAGTGCGCAGGGAGCTGTTTTTT
CSAETGEVRRELFF
>TRBV7-9|TRBJ1-4|TRBD1|few
TGTGCCAGCAGCTTATCCCGGCAACACAGGGGGCGGAGTAATGAAAAACTGTTTTTT
CASSLSRQHRGRSNEKLFF
>TRBV2|TRBJ2-2|NA|few
TGTGCCAGCAAGTGGACGCAGAACACCGGGGAGCTGTTTTTT
CASKWTQNTGELFF
>TRBV5-1|TRBJ2-1|TRBD1|NA
TGCGCCAGCAGCTCCGGACAGGGGTTTGGGAATGAGCAGTTCTTC
CASSSGQGFGNEQFF
>TRBV4-1|TRBJ2-2|TRBD1|medium-sized
TGCGCCAGCAGCCAAACCATGGACAGGGCAGGAAACACCGGGGAGCTGTTTTTT
CASSQTMDRAGNTGELFF
>TRBV27|TRBJ1-3|NA|medium-sized
TGTGCCAGCAGTTTTATTAGGGGGTCCGACATATATTTT
CASSFIRGSDIYF
>TRBV18|TRBJ1-1|NA|many
TGTGCCAGCTCACCGATTGAAGGGGCTGACACTGAAGCTTTCTTT
CASSPIEGADTEAFF
>TRBV5-4|TRBJ2-1|TRBD1|many
TGTGCCAGCAGCCCCGCAGTCCGGACAGGGAGCTCCTACAATGAGCAGTTCTTC
CASSPAVRTGSSYNEQFF
>TRBV7-2|TRBJ2-7|NA|many
TGTGCCAGCAGCTTAGCGGCGCGTAACGAGCAGTACTTC
CASSLAARNEQYF
>TRBV29-1|TRBJ2-4|NA|NA
TGCAGCGCCCGTCCAGGGGAGGGAAACATTCAGTACTTC
CSARPGEGNIQYF
>TRBV9|TRBJ2-7|NA|few
TGTGCCAGCAGCGTAGGCGGAAACTACGAGCAGTACTTC
CASSVGGNYEQYF
>TRBV12-3/TRBV12-4|TRBJ1-3|TRBD1|many
TGTGCCAGCAGTTTAGGACAGGGAGACACCATATATTTT
CASSLGQGDTIYF
>TRBV5-4|TRBJ2-3|NA|medium-sized
TGTGCCAGCAGCTCCGGGAGGTGGGGGGGCCCAGATACGCAGTATTTT
CASSSGRWGGPDTQYF
>TRBV2|TRBJ2-1|NA|NA
TGTGCCAGCAGTGAAGGGTGGGCCAGGCGAGAGTTCTTC
CASSEGWARREFF
>TRBV19|TRBJ2-5|NA|few
TGTGCCAGTAGTATAATCAGCCAAGAGACCCAGTACTTC
CASSIISQETQYF